The following is a T cell receptor beta chain sequence with its context. Its specificity is not known. This entry is derived from a study of T-cell reconstitution after alpha-beta-depleted transplantation in children. Overall study results and limits: A year had passed since transplant, and T-cell counts and diversity by then came mostly from newly produced T cells. For some patients, TCRbeta diversity was high at day 60 because of recipient T cells and thymic progenitors that survived.

Using unique molecular identifiers, the investigators prepared the TCRbeta library. From the PCR reads, TCRdb called clonotypes with MiXCR, one entry per CDR3 protein. The sample lists fewer than 150,000 distinct CDR3 sequences; 9.5% to 10% were seen once. The length of the CDR3 is 12 residues. V lost 0 bases and J 6 bases, leaving 7 bases between the germline ends. Per germline, CDR1 SGHDT and CDR2 YYEEEE. The sequencing here drew on PBMCs, mostly from graft donor cells, taken 180 days after TCRalphabeta/CD19-depleted stem cell transplant. The rearrangement uses TRBV5-6 and TRBJ2-7, with D tentatively TRBD1 (5 bases). This receptor was taken from a girl under two years old who had a stem cell transplant for combined immunodeficiency, so the T cells may come from the graft donor. The CDR3 region has the DNA TGTGCCAGCAGCTTGGGACAGCTCGAGCAGTACTTC. As protein: CASSLGQLEQYF.